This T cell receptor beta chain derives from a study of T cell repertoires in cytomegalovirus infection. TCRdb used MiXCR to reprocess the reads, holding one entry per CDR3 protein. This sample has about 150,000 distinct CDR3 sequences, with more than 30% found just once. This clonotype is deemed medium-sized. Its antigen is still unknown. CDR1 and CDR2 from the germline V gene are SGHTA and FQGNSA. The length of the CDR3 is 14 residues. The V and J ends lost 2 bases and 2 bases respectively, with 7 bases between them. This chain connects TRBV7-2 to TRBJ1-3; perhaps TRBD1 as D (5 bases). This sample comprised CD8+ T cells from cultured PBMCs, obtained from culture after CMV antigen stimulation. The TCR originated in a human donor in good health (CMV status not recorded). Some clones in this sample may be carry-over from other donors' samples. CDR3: CASSLSRAGNTIYF. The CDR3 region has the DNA TGTGCCAGCAGCTTATCCAGGGCTGGAAACACCATATATTTT.